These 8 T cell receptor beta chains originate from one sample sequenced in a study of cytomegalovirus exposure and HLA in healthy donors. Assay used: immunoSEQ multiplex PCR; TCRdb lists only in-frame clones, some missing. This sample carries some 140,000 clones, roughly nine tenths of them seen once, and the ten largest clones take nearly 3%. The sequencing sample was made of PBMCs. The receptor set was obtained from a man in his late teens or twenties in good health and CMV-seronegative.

CDR3 loop: CASSKVGDFNTEAFF. The CDR3 coding sequence is TGTGCCAGCAGCAAAGTCGGGGACTTTAACACTGAAGCTTTCTTT. The chain combines TRBV21-1 with TRBJ1-1. TRBV21-1 is described as a pseudogene. This CDR3 spans 15 amino acids.

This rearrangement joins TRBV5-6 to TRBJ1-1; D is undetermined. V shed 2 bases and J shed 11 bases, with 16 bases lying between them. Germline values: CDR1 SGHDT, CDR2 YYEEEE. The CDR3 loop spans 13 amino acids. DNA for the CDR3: TGTGCCAGCAGCTTCGCTTCCCTCCCCCGGGCTTTCTTT. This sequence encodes CASSFASLPRAFF.

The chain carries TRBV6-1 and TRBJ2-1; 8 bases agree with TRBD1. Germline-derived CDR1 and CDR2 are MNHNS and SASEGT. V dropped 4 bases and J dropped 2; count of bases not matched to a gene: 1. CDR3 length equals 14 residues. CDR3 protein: CASSVQGAYNEQFF. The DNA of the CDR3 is TGTGCCAGCAGTGTACAGGGGGCCTACAATGAGCAGTTCTTC.

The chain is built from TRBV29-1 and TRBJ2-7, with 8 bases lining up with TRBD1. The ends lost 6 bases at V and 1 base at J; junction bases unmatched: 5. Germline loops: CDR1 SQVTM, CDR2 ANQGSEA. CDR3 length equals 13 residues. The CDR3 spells CSVTRDRSYEQYF. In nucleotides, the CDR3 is TGCAGCGTAACTCGGGACAGGTCCTACGAGCAGTACTTC.

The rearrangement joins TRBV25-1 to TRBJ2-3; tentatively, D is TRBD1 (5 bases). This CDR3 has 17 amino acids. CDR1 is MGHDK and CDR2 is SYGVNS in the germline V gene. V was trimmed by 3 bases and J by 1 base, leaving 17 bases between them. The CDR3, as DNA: TGTGCCAGCAGTGAGCAGGCAGGGCCCTGGGGCACAGATACGCAGTATTTT. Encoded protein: CASSEQAGPWGTDTQYF.

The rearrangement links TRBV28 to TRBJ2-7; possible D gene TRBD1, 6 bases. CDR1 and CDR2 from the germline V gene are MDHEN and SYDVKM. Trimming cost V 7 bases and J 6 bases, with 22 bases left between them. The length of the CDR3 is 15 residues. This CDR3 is CASTHRRSGAREQYF. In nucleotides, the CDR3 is TGTGCCAGCACCCATAGGAGGTCAGGGGCACGCGAGCAGTACTTC. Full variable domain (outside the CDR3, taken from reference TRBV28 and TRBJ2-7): DVKVTQSSRYLVKRTGEKVFLECVQDMDHENMFWYRQDPGLGLRLIYFSYDVKMKEKGDIPEGYSVSREKKERFSLILESASTNQTSMYLCASTHRRSGAREQYFGPGTRLTVT.

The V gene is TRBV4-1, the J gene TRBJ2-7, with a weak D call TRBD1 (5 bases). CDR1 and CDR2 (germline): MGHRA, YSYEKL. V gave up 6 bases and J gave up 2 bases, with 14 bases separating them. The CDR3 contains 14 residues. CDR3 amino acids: CASRDRQSAYEQYF. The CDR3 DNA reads TGCGCCAGCAGGGATAGACAGTCCGCCTACGAGCAGTACTTC.

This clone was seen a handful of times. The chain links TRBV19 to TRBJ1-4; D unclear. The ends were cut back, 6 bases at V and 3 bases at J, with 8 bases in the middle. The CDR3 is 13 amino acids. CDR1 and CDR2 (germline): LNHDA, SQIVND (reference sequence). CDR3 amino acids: CASSEEANEKLFF. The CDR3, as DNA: TGTGCCAGTAGCGAAGAGGCTAATGAAAAACTGTTTTTT.